The entry below describes one T cell receptor beta chain. Its antigen is still unknown. This record belongs to a study of pediatric ulcerative colitis. The study's findings and limits: Ulcerative colitis patients shared more blood-rectal clones than controls. Two rectal clonotypes were found only in ulcerative colitis patients, all of them.

The rectum was sampled with one to two pinch biopsies at colonoscopy. Germline CDR1 and CDR2: SGHAT and FQNNGV. CDR3 length: 13 amino acids. V gave up 4 bases and J gave up 0 bases, with 6 bases separating them. Sequencing was at survey level. Assay used: immunoSEQ multiplex PCR; TCRdb lists only in-frame clones, some missing. The sample has around 34,000 clones, about 81% seen once. The chain has TRBV11-2 and TRBJ1-2; the D is unclear. The receptor's source is a boy aged 5-17 years with mild ulcerative colitis. The sequencing sample was made of gut tissue. CDR3 sequence: CASSSRTNYGYTF. Here the CDR3 DNA reads TGTGCCAGCAGCTCGAGAACTAACTATGGCTACACCTTC. The whole variable domain, remainder taken from reference TRBV11-2 and TRBJ1-2, is EAGVAQSPRYKIIEKRQSVAFWCNPISGHATLYWYQQILGQGPKLLIQFQNNGVVDDSQLPKDRFSAERLKGVDSTLKIQPAKLEDSAVYLCASSSRTNYGYTFGSGTRLTVV.